Listed below are T cell receptor beta chains from one sample, sequenced in a study of control samples from healthy donors and cancer patients. The assay was immunoSEQ multiplex PCR, and TCRdb's table has in-frame clones only and misses some. This table has roughly 120,000 clones, 85% to 90% appearing once. Sequenced input: blood. The receptors come from a man between 25 and 39 years old in good health. The CDR3 runs from the conserved cysteine through the conserved F or W. Fields, in order: V gene, D gene, J gene, clone size, CDR3 protein, CDR3 DNA. D genes are given only for firm matches. Expanded clones are given a class, and other clones once, few, many or no size at all.

>TRBV6-1|.|TRBJ2-3|.
CASSEADTQYF
TGTGCCAGCAGTGAAGCAGATACGCAGTATTTT
>TRBV11-1|.|TRBJ2-7|.
CASSPDPGANSEQYF
TGTGCCAGCAGCCCCGACCCGGGGGCAAACAGTGAGCAGTACTTC
>TRBV7-3|.|TRBJ2-3|.
CASSLTIKDTQYF
TGTGCCAGCAGCTTAACTATCAAGGATACGCAGTATTTT
>TRBV2|.|TRBJ2-5|.
CASTQLLGETQYF
TGTGCCAGCACCCAACTCCTGGGGGAGACCCAGTACTTC
>TRBV12-3/TRBV12-4|.|TRBJ1-3|.
CASSALGGTIYF
TGTGCCAGCAGTGCCTTGGGAGGCACCATATATTTT
>TRBV30|TRBD2|TRBJ2-7|.
CAWSGKGRGGPYEQYF
TGTGCCTGGAGTGGAAAGGGTCGGGGGGGCCCCTACGAGCAGTACTTC
>TRBV10-2|.|TRBJ1-5|.
CASSPGISNQPQHF
TGCGCCAGCAGTCCAGGAATAAGCAATCAGCCCCAGCATTTT
>TRBV11-2|.|TRBJ1-3|.
CASSSKGPYIPVSGNTIYF
TGTGCCAGCAGCTCGAAGGGACCGTATATTCCTGTCTCTGGAAACACCATATATTTT
>TRBV29-1|.|TRBJ2-5|once
CSVEGTVKETQYF
TGCAGCGTTGAAGGGACAGTGAAAGAGACCCAGTACTTC
>TRBV11-2|.|TRBJ1-3|.
CASSLDQSGNTIYF
TGTGCCAGCAGCTTAGATCAGTCTGGAAACACCATATATTTT
>TRBV30|TRBD1|TRBJ1-2|.
CAWARPGQGNYGYTF
TGTGCCTGGGCCCGGCCGGGACAGGGTAACTATGGCTACACCTTC
>TRBV7-9|.|TRBJ1-1|.
CASRENTEAFF
TGTGCCAGCAGGGAGAACACTGAAGCTTTCTTT
>TRBV3-1/TRBV3-2|TRBD1|TRBJ1-6|.
CASSQVLDRGSPLHF
TGTGCCAGCAGCCAAGTTCTGGACAGGGGATCGCCCCTCCACTTT
>TRBV27|.|TRBJ1-2|.
CASRRGRANYGYTF
TGTGCCAGCCGACGGGGCCGAGCTAACTATGGCTACACCTTC
>TRBV9|.|TRBJ1-3|.
CASQHDSGNTIYF
TGTGCCAGCCAACATGACTCTGGAAACACCATATATTTT
>TRBV6-5|TRBD1|TRBJ2-3|.
CASSGGQAARDTQYF
TGTGCCAGCAGCGGCGGACAGGCGGCGCGCGATACGCAGTATTTT
>TRBV7-9|.|TRBJ2-3|.
CASSLVQTDTQYF
TGTGCCAGCAGCTTAGTTCAGACCGATACGCAGTATTTT
>TRBV7-9|.|TRBJ2-5|.
CASSPAGYQETQYF
TGTGCCAGCAGCCCAGCAGGCTACCAAGAGACCCAGTACTTC
>TRBV10-1|TRBD1|TRBJ2-7|many
CASSEFPGTGGFTGSYEQYF
TGCGCCAGCAGTGAGTTTCCCGGGACAGGGGGCTTTACAGGCTCCTACGAGCAGTACTTC
>TRBV6-5|.|TRBJ1-2|few
CASSSSNSRLDGYTF
TGTGCCAGCAGTTCCTCCAACAGCCGTCTAGATGGCTACACCTTC
>TRBV14|.|TRBJ2-5|.
CASSQEYVTRGETQYF
TGTGCCAGCAGCCAAGAGTATGTGACTAGAGGGGAGACCCAGTACTTC
>TRBV3-1/TRBV3-2|.|TRBJ1-3|once
CASEGKGNTIYF
TGTGCCAGCGAGGGAAAAGGAAACACCATATATTTT
>TRBV29-1|.|TRBJ1-1|.
CSVWRGAEAFF
TGCAGCGTTTGGAGGGGAGCTGAAGCTTTCTTT
>TRBV12-3/TRBV12-4|.|TRBJ1-1|.
CASSFGGGTEAFF
TGTGCCAGCAGTTTTGGGGGGGGTACTGAAGCTTTCTTT
>TRBV30|.|TRBJ2-7|.
CAWSRDISYEQYF
TGTGCCTGGAGTCGGGACATCTCCTACGAGCAGTACTTC
>TRBV5-1|.|TRBJ2-7|.
CASSYRDSYEQYF
TGCGCCAGCAGTTATAGAGACTCCTACGAGCAGTACTTC
>TRBV11-2|.|TRBJ1-6|.
CASSLLDGGGGYNSPLHF
TGTGCCAGCAGCTTGCTAGACGGGGGAGGGGGCTATAATTCACCCCTCCACTTT
>TRBV9|.|TRBJ2-1|.
CASSVAQPSSYNEQFF
TGTGCCAGCAGCGTAGCTCAACCGAGCTCCTACAATGAGCAGTTCTTC
>TRBV25-1|.|TRBJ2-5|once
CASSESGPETQYF
TGTGCCAGCAGTGAATCTGGACCGGAGACCCAGTACTTC
>TRBV28|.|TRBJ1-2|.
CASSLSRDQGGYTF
TGTGCCAGCAGTTTATCCCGTGACCAAGGAGGCTACACCTTC
>TRBV18|.|TRBJ2-5|.
CASSPTVGGQETQYF
TGTGCCAGCTCACCAACCGTTGGGGGGCAAGAGACCCAGTACTTC
>TRBV5-1|.|TRBJ1-1|.
CASSLGGFAPNTEAFF
TGCGCCAGCAGCTTGGGGGGCTTCGCTCCGAACACTGAAGCTTTCTTT
>TRBV5-6|TRBD1|TRBJ1-2|.
CASSFVQGANYGYTF
TGTGCCAGCAGCTTCGTCCAGGGGGCGAACTATGGCTACACCTTC
>TRBV6-6|TRBD1|TRBJ1-2|.
CASSLTGDYGYTF
TGTGCCAGCAGCCTCACAGGGGACTATGGCTACACCTTC